This T cell receptor (beta chain) was sequenced during a study of blood T cells in healthy people across ages. General study points: Investigators viewed diversity estimates from one million T cells as underestimates, the study reported.

Primed by a sample-barcoded 5' primer and a J-beta primer mix, a second PCR proceeded for about 7 to 11 cycles. TCRdb used MiXCR to reprocess the 5' RACE reads, holding one entry per CDR3 protein. This table holds 800,000 to 950,000 distinct CDR3 sequences, approximately 35% found once. This clonotype was observed a handful of times. As yet, its antigen is unknown. Trimming removed 1 base from V and 4 bases from J, with 7 bases in between. CDR3 length: 13 amino acids. Germline V gene data show CDR1 as SGHTA and CDR2 as FQGTGA. Sample: blood. The V call is TRBV7-3, the J call TRBJ1-2; no firm D call. This clonotype was sampled from a man between 18 and 35 years old in good health. The CDR3 DNA reads as TGTGCCAGCAGCTTAAATCTGGGCTATGGCTACACCTTC. This codes for CASSLNLGYGYTF.